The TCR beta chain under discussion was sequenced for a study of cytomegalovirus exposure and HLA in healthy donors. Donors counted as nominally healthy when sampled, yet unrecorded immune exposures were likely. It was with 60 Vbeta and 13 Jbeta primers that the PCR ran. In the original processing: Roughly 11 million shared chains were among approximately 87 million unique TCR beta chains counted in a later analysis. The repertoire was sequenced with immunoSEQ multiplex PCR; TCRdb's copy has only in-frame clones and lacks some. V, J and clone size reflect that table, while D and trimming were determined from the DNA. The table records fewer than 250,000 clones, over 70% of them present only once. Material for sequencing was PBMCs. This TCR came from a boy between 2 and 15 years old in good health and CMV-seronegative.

CDR3 DNA sequence: TGTGCCAGCAGTTACCCTCTGGGAGGGAACTATGGCTACACCTTC. Translating it yields CASSYPLGGNYGYTF. V and J are TRBV6-6 and TRBJ1-2; D ambiguous. CDR1 is MNHNY, CDR2 SVGAGI, per germline (reference sequence). The length of the CDR3 is 15 residues. The V end lost 2 bases, the J end lost 2 bases, and 12 bases lay between the germline ends.